The sequence of this T cell receptor (beta chain) was determined in a study of regulatory T cells in long-lasting Graves disease. On the study more broadly: Antithyroid drugs had been taken by newly diagnosed Graves' patients for under 3 months.

Assembly of TCR beta libraries relied on iRepertoire HTBI primers together with Arm-PCR of CDR3 regions. Each CDR3 protein gets one entry after TCRdb re-called the multiplex PCR reads with MiXCR. This table holds about 300,000 distinct CDR3 sequences, 15% to 20% found once. The time point here: newly diagnosed GD, antithyroid drugs for less than 3 months. RNA from PBMCs was the source of the TCR library. The germline CDR1 and CDR2 sequences are MNHEY and SVGEGT. This CDR3 has 16 residues. With 5 bases removed from V and 4 bases from J, the gap between germline ends came to 15 bases. For this clonotype: Its matching antigen is unknown.

Whole-study results and caveats: Samples came from peripheral blood alone, without thyroid tissue.

This TCR derives from a female donor with Graves disease. Sample: peripheral blood mononuclear cells (PBMCs), taken at new diagnosis, from a patient treated with antithyroid drugs. The J gene is TRBJ2-6, the V gene TRBV6-2 or TRBV6-3; D not certain. DNA for the CDR3: TGTGCCAGCAGTCCCCTAGGGATATCCGGGGCCAACGTCCTGACTTTC. It codes for CASSPLGISGANVLTF.